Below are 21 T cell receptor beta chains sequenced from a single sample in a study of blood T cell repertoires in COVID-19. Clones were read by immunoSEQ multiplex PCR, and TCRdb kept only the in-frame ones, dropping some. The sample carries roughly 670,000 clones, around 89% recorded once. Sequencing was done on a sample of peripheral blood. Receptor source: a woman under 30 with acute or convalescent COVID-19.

This CDR3 is CASRTTSMATNEKLFF. In DNA form, the CDR3 reads TGTGCCAGTAGAACTACCTCGATGGCAACTAATGAAAAACTGTTTTTT. The rearrangement joins TRBV19 to TRBJ1-4; D gene uncertain. CDR1 and CDR2 from the germline V gene are LNHDA and SQIVND (reference sequence). This CDR3 contains 16 residues. Trimming removed 6 bases from V and 0 bases from J, with 14 bases in between.

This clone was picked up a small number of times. CDR3 nucleotides: TGTGCCAGCGGCCCATTGGTTGGTACTGAAGCTTTCTTT. Translated, it gives CASGPLVGTEAFF. V gene TRBV12-3 or TRBV12-4 combines with J gene TRBJ1-1; no clear D gene. The CDR3 loop spans 13 amino acids. V dropped 8 bases and J dropped 5 bases, with 15 bases sitting between them.

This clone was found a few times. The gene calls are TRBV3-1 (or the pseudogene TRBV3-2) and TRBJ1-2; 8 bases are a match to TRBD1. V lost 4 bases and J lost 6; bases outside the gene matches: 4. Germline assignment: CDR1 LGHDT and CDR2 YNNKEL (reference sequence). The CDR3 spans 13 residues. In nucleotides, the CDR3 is TGTGCCAGCAGCCTGCAGGGGGCTAATGGCTACACCTTC. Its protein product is CASSLQGANGYTF.

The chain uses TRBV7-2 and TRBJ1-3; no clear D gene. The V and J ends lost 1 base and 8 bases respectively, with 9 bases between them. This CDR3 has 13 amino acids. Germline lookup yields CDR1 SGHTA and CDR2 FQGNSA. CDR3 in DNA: TGTGCCAGCAGCTTAGTGTCGGCGGACACCATATATTTT. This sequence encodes CASSLVSADTIYF.

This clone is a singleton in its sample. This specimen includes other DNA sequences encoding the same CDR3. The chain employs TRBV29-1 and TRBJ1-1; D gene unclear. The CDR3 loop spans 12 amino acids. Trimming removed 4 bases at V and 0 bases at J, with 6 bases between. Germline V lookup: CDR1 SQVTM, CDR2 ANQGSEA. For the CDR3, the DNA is TGCAGCGTTGGAGGGTTGAACACTGAAGCTTTCTTT. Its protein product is CSVGGLNTEAFF.

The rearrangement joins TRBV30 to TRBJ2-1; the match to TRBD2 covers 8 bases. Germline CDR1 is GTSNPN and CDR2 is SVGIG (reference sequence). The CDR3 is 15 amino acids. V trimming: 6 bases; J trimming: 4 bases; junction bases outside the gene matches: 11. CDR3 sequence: CACALADYPYNEQFF. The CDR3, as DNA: TGTGCCTGCGCACTAGCGGATTACCCATACAATGAGCAGTTCTTC.

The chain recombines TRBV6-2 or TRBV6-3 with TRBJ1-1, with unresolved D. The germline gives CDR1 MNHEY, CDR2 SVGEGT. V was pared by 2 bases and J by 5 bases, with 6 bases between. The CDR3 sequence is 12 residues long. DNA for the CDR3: TGTGCCAGCAGTTACCTAGAAACTGAAGCTTTCTTT. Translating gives CASSYLETEAFF.

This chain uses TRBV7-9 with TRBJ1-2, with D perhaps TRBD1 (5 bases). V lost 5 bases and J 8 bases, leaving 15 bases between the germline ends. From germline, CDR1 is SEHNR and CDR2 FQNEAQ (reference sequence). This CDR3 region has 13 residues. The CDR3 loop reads CASSPGPGWGYTF. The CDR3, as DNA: TGTGCCAGCAGCCCGGGCCCAGGGTGGGGCTACACCTTC.

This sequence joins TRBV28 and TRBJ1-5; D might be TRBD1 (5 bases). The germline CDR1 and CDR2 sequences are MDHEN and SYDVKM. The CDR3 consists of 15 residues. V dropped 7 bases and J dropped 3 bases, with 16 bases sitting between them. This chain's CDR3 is CASTKLDSFNQPQHF. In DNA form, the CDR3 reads TGTGCCAGCACCAAGCTCGACAGCTTCAATCAGCCCCAGCATTTT. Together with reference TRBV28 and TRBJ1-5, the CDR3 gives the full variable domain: DVKVTQSSRYLVKRTGEKVFLECVQDMDHENMFWYRQDPGLGLRLIYFSYDVKMKEKGDIPEGYSVSREKKERFSLILESASTNQTSMYLCASTKLDSFNQPQHFGDGTRLSIL.

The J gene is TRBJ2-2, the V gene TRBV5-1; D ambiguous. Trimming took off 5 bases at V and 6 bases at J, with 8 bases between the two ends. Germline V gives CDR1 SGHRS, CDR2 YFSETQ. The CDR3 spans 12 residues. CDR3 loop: CASSLNSGELFF. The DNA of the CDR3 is TGCGCCAGCAGTTTAAACTCCGGGGAGCTGTTTTTT.

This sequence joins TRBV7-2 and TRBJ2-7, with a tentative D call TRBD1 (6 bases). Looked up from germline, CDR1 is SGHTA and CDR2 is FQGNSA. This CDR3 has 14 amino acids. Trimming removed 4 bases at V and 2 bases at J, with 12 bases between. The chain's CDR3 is CASSSIDRPYEQYF. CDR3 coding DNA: TGTGCCAGCAGCTCGATTGACAGGCCCTACGAGCAGTACTTC.

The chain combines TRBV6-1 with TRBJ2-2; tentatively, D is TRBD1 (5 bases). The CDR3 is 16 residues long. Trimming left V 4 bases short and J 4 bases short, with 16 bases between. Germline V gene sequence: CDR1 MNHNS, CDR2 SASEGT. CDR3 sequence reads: CASSGLQGRSTGELFF. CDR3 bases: TGTGCCAGCAGTGGATTGCAGGGAAGATCCACCGGGGAGCTGTTTTTT.

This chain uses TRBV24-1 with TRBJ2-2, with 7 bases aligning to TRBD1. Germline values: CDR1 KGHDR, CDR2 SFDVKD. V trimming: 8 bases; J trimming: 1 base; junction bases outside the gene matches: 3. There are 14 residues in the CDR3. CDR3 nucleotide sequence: TGTGCCACCAACAGGGGCGTGAACACCGGGGAGCTGTTTTTT. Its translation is CATNRGVNTGELFF.

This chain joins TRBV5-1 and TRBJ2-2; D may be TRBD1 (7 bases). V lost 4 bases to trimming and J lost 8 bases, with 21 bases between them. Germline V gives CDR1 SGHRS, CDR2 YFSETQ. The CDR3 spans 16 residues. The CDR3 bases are TGCGCCAGCAGCCTAGGGACAGCGGAGGGAGCGGGGGAGCTGTTTTTT. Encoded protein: CASSLGTAEGAGELFF.

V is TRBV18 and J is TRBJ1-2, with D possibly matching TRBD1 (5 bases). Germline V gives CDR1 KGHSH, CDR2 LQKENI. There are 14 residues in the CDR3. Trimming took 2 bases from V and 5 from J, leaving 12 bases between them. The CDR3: CASSPSPRDYGYTF. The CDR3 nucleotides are TGTGCCAGCTCACCAAGTCCCAGGGATTATGGCTACACCTTC.

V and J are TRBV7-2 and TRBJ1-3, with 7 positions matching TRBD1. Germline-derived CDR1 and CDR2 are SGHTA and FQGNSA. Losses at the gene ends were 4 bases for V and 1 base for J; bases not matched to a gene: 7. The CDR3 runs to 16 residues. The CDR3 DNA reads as TGTGCCAGCAGCTCTCAGAGACAGGGATCTGGAAACACCATATATTTT. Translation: CASSSQRQGSGNTIYF.

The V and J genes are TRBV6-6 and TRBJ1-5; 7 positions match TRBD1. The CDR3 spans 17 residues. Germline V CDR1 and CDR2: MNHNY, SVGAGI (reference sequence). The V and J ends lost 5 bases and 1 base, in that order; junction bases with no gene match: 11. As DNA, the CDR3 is TGTGCCAGCAGTCCCCCTCGCCGGGACAGAAGCAATCAGCCCCAGCATTTT. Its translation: CASSPPRRDRSNQPQHF.

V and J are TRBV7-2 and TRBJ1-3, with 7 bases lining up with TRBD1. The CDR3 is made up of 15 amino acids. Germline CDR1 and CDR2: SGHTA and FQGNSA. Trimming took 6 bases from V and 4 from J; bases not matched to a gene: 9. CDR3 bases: TGTGCCAGCAGTAACAGGGGAAGAGGGGGAAACACCATATATTTT. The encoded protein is CASSNRGRGGNTIYF. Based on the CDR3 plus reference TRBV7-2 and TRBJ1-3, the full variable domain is GAGVSQSPSNKVTEKGKDVELRCDPISGHTALYWYRQSLGQGLEFLIYFQGNSAPDKSGLPSDRFSAERTGGSVSTLTIQRTQQEDSAVYLCASSNRGRGGNTIYFGEGSWLTVV.

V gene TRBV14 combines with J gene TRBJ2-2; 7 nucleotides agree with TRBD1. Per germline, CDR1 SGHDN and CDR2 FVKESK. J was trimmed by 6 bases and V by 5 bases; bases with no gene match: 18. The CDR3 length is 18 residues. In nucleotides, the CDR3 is TGTGCCAGCAGCTCGAGAAGAGGGACAGCAACTTTCGCCGGGGAGCTGTTTTTT. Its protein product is CASSSRRGTATFAGELFF.

CDR3 in amino acids: CASSPSGGPYYNEQFF. DNA for the CDR3: TGTGCCAGCAGCCCATCGGGGGGGCCTTACTACAATGAGCAGTTCTTC. The J gene is TRBJ2-1, the V gene TRBV3-1 (or the pseudogene TRBV3-2), with 8 nucleotides matching TRBD2. CDR3 length equals 16 residues. After removal of 4 bases from V and 3 bases from J, the junction contained 8 bases not matched to a gene. CDR1 and CDR2 (germline): LGHDT, YNNKEL (reference sequence).

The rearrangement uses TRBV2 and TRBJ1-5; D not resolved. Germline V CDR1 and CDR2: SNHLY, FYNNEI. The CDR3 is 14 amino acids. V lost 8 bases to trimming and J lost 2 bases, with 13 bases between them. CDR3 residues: CASAKRMGNQPQHF. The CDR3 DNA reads TGTGCCAGCGCGAAGAGGATGGGCAATCAGCCCCAGCATTTT.